This T cell receptor beta chain is from a study of T-cell memory formation after mild COVID-19 (dated by TCRdb to about 2021). Describing the broader study: Most TCR sequence clusters were specific to one of the two donors. Longitudinal TCRalpha and TCRbeta repertoire sequencing tracked T-cell clones expanding and contracting after mild COVID-19 in a couple of donors. Two young, previously healthy adult volunteers, one female and one male, were included in the cohort. Here is what the overall study found, with its caveats: The study covered only a couple of mild cases, and larger cohorts including severe cases with pre-infection samples were considered necessary. Contracting CD4+ clones appeared mostly in the CM and EM memory subsets, whereas CD8+ clones were enriched in EMRA. Clones contracting from day 15 to 85 had balanced CD4/CD8 phenotypes, while a second wave expanding from day 15 to 37 was biased towards CD4+. The detection of some responding clones in pre-infection memory suggests that pre-existing cross-reactive memory T cells joined the SARS-CoV-2 response. Whether the second-wave clones peaking on day 37 were SARS-CoV-2 specific was not confirmed.

The instrument given in TCRdb is Illumina NovaSeq 6000. TCRalpha and TCRbeta cDNA libraries were built by 5'RACE with constant-segment primers, adding sample barcodes and unique molecular identifiers. RNA was extracted from every sample with Trizol reagent. The libraries were amplified in two PCR steps, and the second step added a second sample barcode and Illumina TruSeq adapters. The libraries were sequenced on an Illumina NovaSeq using 2 x 150 bp paired-end reads. The paper's data handling went like this. The reads were demultiplexed and collapsed into UMI-guided consensus sequences using migec v1.2.7. Using mixcr v2.1.11, the UMI consensuses were aligned to TRA and TRB V and J templates and assembled into clonotypes. A clonotype was counted as expanded or contracted only if both edgeR and NoisET called the change significant, with noise models trained on biological replicates. For edgeR calls, the thresholds were a false discovery rate-adjusted p below 0.01 and a log2 fold-change of 1. PCA with hierarchical clustering of max-normalized trajectories of the 1000 most abundant clonotypes was used as exploratory dynamics analysis. The CD4 or CD8 phenotype of responding clones was assigned using the separately sequenced CD4+ and CD8+ repertoires. TCRdb's own reprocessing of the public reads used fastp at Q25 and MiXCR and kept productive beta chains. Identical CDR3 proteins give one entry, which carries the most common genes and DNA. These V and J calls are TCRdb output, not the study's own analysis. Present in this sample are under 300,000 distinct CDR3 sequences, more than 15% of which were seen just once. The ten largest clones capture under 30% of the sample.

Ficoll-Paque density gradient centrifugation was used to isolate PBMCs. As for this clonotype: Its antigen is still unknown. Base qualities are not recorded, but no much larger clone differs from it by a single base.

This TCR derives from a man aged 18 to 35 who had mild COVID-19 (a few samples of this study predate the infection). The sample titles of this study are shuffled in the database, so cell type and time point are left out; the donor was told from shared clones. Sequencing input: PBMCs or a T cell subset sorted from them (not recorded which).

CDR3 sequence: CASSLGLADYNEQFF. The DNA sequence is given as TGTGCCAGCAGCTTAGGTCTAGCAGATTACAATGAGCAGTTCTTC. This chain is built from TRBV7-6 and TRBJ2-1, with TRBD2 as a weak D call on 5 bases. The CDR3 spans 15 residues, from the cysteine through the phenylalanine. CDR3 DNA only is kept here, 45 bases in frame from base 1. Taken from the germline V gene, the CDR1 and CDR2 loops are SGHVS and FNYEAQ. V loses 1 base of germline sequence and J loses 4 bases, and the interval between the two ends is 11 bases.